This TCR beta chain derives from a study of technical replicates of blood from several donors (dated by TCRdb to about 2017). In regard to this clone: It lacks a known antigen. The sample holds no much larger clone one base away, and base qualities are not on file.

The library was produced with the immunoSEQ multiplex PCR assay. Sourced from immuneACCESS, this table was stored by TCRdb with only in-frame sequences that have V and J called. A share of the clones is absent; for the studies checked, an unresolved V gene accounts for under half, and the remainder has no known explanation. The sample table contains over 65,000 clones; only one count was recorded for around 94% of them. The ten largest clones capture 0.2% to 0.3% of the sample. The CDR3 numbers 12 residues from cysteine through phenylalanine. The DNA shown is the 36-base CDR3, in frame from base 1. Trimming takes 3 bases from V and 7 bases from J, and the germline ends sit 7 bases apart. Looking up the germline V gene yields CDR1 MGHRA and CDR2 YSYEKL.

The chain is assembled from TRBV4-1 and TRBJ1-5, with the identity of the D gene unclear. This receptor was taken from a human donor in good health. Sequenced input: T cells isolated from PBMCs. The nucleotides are TGCGCCAGCAGCCAGACGGGACAGCCCCAGCATTTT. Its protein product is CASSQTGQPQHF.